This is a list of T cell receptor beta chains from one sample in a study of shared clonotypes between healthy human individuals. The data were produced by immunoSEQ multiplex PCR, yet TCRdb's version contains in-frame clones alone and is incomplete. The table includes a few million clones, approximately 94% detected once. What was sequenced was naive CD4+ T cells sorted from blood. The receptor source for this set is a young man in good health. Both conserved end residues are part of each CDR3. Fields, in order: D gene, V gene, clone size, J gene, CDR3 protein, CDR3 DNA. The D gene is left open where the match is weak. Size tells how often a clone was seen (once, few, many) or the class of an expanded clone, and some rows leave it out.

d_call: TRBD1; v_call: TRBV6-1; clone_size: once; j_call: TRBJ1-5; cdr3_aa: CASLIQGGYQPQHF; cdr3_nt: TGTGCCAGCCTCATTCAGGGGGGGTATCAGCCCCAGCATTTT
d_call: NA; v_call: TRBV10-3; clone_size: NA; j_call: TRBJ1-1; cdr3_aa: CAISGRNTEAFF; cdr3_nt: TGTGCCATCAGTGGCAGGAACACTGAAGCTTTCTTT
d_call: NA; v_call: TRBV27; clone_size: NA; j_call: TRBJ2-7; cdr3_aa: CASSLSRTGRKGLNSYEQYF; cdr3_nt: TGTGCCAGCAGTTTATCGCGTACGGGGAGGAAAGGACTGAATTCCTACGAGCAGTACTTC
d_call: NA; v_call: TRBV5-8; clone_size: NA; j_call: TRBJ2-1; cdr3_aa: CASSLGQIRGTGVDEQFF; cdr3_nt: TGTGCCAGCAGCTTGGGTCAGATTCGGGGGACCGGGGTGGATGAGCAGTTCTTC
d_call: TRBD1; v_call: TRBV30; clone_size: NA; j_call: TRBJ1-6; cdr3_aa: CAWSGPAGQGNSPLHF; cdr3_nt: TGTGCCTGGAGCGGACCCGCCGGACAGGGCAATTCACCCCTCCACTTT
d_call: NA; v_call: TRBV4-3; clone_size: NA; j_call: TRBJ1-5; cdr3_aa: CASSQGRREGPQHF; cdr3_nt: TGCGCCAGCAGCCAAGGTCGCAGGGAAGGGCCCCAGCATTTT
d_call: NA; v_call: TRBV10-2; clone_size: once; j_call: TRBJ2-5; cdr3_aa: CASSESRQETQYF; cdr3_nt: TGCGCCAGCAGTGAGTCACGACAAGAGACCCAGTACTTC
d_call: NA; v_call: TRBV5-1; clone_size: once; j_call: TRBJ1-3; cdr3_aa: CASSSDTRETGNTIYF; cdr3_nt: TGCGCCAGCAGCTCGGACACTAGGGAAACTGGAAACACCATATATTTT
d_call: TRBD1; v_call: TRBV4-3; clone_size: NA; j_call: TRBJ1-2; cdr3_aa: CASSQARDRGGLGYTF; cdr3_nt: TGCGCCAGCAGCCAAGCCCGCGACAGGGGTGGGCTTGGCTACACCTTC
d_call: NA; v_call: TRBV18; clone_size: NA; j_call: TRBJ2-1; cdr3_aa: CASSPPNLLLFNEQFF; cdr3_nt: TGTGCCAGCTCACCACCGAACCTCTTGTTGTTCAATGAGCAGTTCTTC
d_call: NA; v_call: TRBV30; clone_size: few; j_call: TRBJ1-1; cdr3_aa: CAWSVQLAEAFF; cdr3_nt: TGTGCCTGGAGTGTACAGCTGGCTGAAGCTTTCTTT
d_call: TRBD1; v_call: TRBV6-1; clone_size: NA; j_call: TRBJ1-6; cdr3_aa: CASRKTGTNSPLHF; cdr3_nt: TGTGCCAGCCGAAAGACAGGGACGAATTCACCCCTCCACTTT
d_call: NA; v_call: TRBV30; clone_size: NA; j_call: TRBJ2-3; cdr3_aa: CAWSVWERSDTQYF; cdr3_nt: TGTGCCTGGAGTGTGTGGGAGCGGTCAGATACGCAGTATTTT
d_call: TRBD1; v_call: TRBV2; clone_size: NA; j_call: TRBJ1-5; cdr3_aa: CASRVDRASNQPQHF; cdr3_nt: TGTGCCAGCAGAGTGGACAGGGCGAGCAATCAGCCCCAGCATTTT
d_call: NA; v_call: TRBV7-9; clone_size: NA; j_call: TRBJ2-5; cdr3_aa: CASSPRLVIQETQYF; cdr3_nt: TGTGCCAGCAGCCCTCGACTAGTGATCCAAGAGACCCAGTACTTC
d_call: NA; v_call: TRBV28; clone_size: NA; j_call: TRBJ2-3; cdr3_aa: CASSSDTDTQYF; cdr3_nt: TGTGCCAGCAGTTCCGACACAGATACGCAGTATTTT
d_call: TRBD1; v_call: TRBV19; clone_size: NA; j_call: TRBJ1-6; cdr3_aa: CASSSRTGGSPLHF; cdr3_nt: TGTGCCAGTAGTAGTCGGACAGGGGGCTCACCCCTCCACTTT
d_call: NA; v_call: TRBV7-9; clone_size: few; j_call: TRBJ2-5; cdr3_aa: CASSLVGETQYF; cdr3_nt: TGTGCCAGCAGCTTAGTGGGTGAGACCCAGTACTTC
d_call: TRBD2; v_call: TRBV6-1; clone_size: NA; j_call: TRBJ2-1; cdr3_aa: CASSGSRLAENYNEQFF; cdr3_nt: TGTGCCAGCAGTGGTTCCAGACTAGCGGAGAACTACAATGAGCAGTTCTTC
d_call: TRBD2; v_call: TRBV7-2; clone_size: NA; j_call: TRBJ2-7; cdr3_aa: CASSPGLAAPSGEQYF; cdr3_nt: TGTGCCAGCAGCCCCGGACTAGCGGCCCCGTCGGGTGAGCAGTACTTC
d_call: NA; v_call: TRBV6-5; clone_size: NA; j_call: TRBJ1-1; cdr3_aa: CASIPAVGEAFF; cdr3_nt: TGTGCCAGCATCCCGGCTGTTGGGGAAGCTTTCTTT
d_call: NA; v_call: TRBV18; clone_size: NA; j_call: TRBJ2-7; cdr3_aa: CASSGEAYEQYF; cdr3_nt: TGTGCCAGCTCAGGGGAAGCCTACGAGCAGTACTTC
d_call: TRBD1; v_call: TRBV9; clone_size: NA; j_call: TRBJ1-6; cdr3_aa: CASSGGQINSPLHF; cdr3_nt: TGTGCCAGCAGCGGGGGACAGATCAATTCACCCCTCCACTTT
d_call: NA; v_call: TRBV11-2; clone_size: NA; j_call: TRBJ2-3; cdr3_aa: CASSLMSRGAGTDTQYF; cdr3_nt: TGTGCCAGCAGCTTAATGTCTCGGGGGGCGGGCACAGATACGCAGTATTTT
d_call: NA; v_call: TRBV6-5; clone_size: NA; j_call: TRBJ1-6; cdr3_aa: CASSPGPPETPLHF; cdr3_nt: TGTGCCAGCAGCCCAGGACCCCCTGAGACACCCCTCCACTTT
d_call: NA; v_call: TRBV18; clone_size: NA; j_call: TRBJ1-4; cdr3_aa: CASSPRGDTNEKLFF; cdr3_nt: TGTGCCAGCTCACCTCGGGGGGATACTAATGAAAAACTGTTTTTT
d_call: NA; v_call: TRBV9; clone_size: NA; j_call: TRBJ1-2; cdr3_aa: CASSAGKGYTF; cdr3_nt: TGTGCCAGCAGCGCTGGGAAGGGCTACACCTTC
d_call: NA; v_call: TRBV13; clone_size: NA; j_call: TRBJ2-7; cdr3_aa: CASSLHQGGYEQYF; cdr3_nt: TGTGCCAGCAGCTTACATCAGGGTGGATACGAGCAGTACTTC
d_call: NA; v_call: TRBV18; clone_size: NA; j_call: TRBJ1-1; cdr3_aa: CASSPRWVGTEAFF; cdr3_nt: TGTGCCAGCTCACCCCGGTGGGTCGGGACTGAAGCTTTCTTT
d_call: TRBD2; v_call: TRBV10-3; clone_size: NA; j_call: TRBJ2-1; cdr3_aa: CATTKLAGGYNEQFF; cdr3_nt: TGTGCCACCACCAAGCTAGCGGGGGGATACAATGAGCAGTTCTTC
d_call: NA; v_call: TRBV6-1; clone_size: NA; j_call: TRBJ2-7; cdr3_aa: CASKDSGWVEYF; cdr3_nt: TGTGCCAGCAAAGATTCAGGCTGGGTCGAGTACTTC
d_call: NA; v_call: TRBV7-2; clone_size: NA; j_call: TRBJ1-1; cdr3_aa: CASSLIGMNTEAFF; cdr3_nt: TGTGCCAGCAGCTTAATAGGTATGAACACTGAAGCTTTCTTT
d_call: NA; v_call: TRBV28; clone_size: NA; j_call: TRBJ1-5; cdr3_aa: CASSPLGLGDSNQPQHF; cdr3_nt: TGTGCCAGCAGCCCCCTGGGTCTAGGGGATAGCAATCAGCCCCAGCATTTT
d_call: NA; v_call: TRBV6-5; clone_size: NA; j_call: TRBJ1-6; cdr3_aa: CASSRRGGLNSPLHF; cdr3_nt: TGTGCCAGCAGTCGCCGAGGAGGCCTTAATTCACCCCTCCACTTT
d_call: TRBD1; v_call: TRBV10-3; clone_size: once; j_call: TRBJ2-7; cdr3_aa: CAISESGQPYEQYF; cdr3_nt: TGTGCCATCAGTGAGTCGGGACAGCCCTACGAGCAGTACTTC
d_call: NA; v_call: TRBV18; clone_size: NA; j_call: TRBJ1-1; cdr3_aa: CASSPQVLNTEAFF; cdr3_nt: TGTGCCAGCTCCCCCCAGGTCCTGAACACTGAAGCTTTCTTT
d_call: NA; v_call: TRBV16; clone_size: once; j_call: TRBJ2-7; cdr3_aa: CASSPRVGLPTGQYF; cdr3_nt: TGTGCCAGCAGCCCCAGGGTGGGCTTACCTACGGGGCAGTACTTC
d_call: TRBD1; v_call: TRBV6-5; clone_size: once; j_call: TRBJ2-7; cdr3_aa: CASSRRQGAYEQYF; cdr3_nt: TGTGCCAGCAGTCGAAGACAGGGGGCCTACGAGCAGTACTTC